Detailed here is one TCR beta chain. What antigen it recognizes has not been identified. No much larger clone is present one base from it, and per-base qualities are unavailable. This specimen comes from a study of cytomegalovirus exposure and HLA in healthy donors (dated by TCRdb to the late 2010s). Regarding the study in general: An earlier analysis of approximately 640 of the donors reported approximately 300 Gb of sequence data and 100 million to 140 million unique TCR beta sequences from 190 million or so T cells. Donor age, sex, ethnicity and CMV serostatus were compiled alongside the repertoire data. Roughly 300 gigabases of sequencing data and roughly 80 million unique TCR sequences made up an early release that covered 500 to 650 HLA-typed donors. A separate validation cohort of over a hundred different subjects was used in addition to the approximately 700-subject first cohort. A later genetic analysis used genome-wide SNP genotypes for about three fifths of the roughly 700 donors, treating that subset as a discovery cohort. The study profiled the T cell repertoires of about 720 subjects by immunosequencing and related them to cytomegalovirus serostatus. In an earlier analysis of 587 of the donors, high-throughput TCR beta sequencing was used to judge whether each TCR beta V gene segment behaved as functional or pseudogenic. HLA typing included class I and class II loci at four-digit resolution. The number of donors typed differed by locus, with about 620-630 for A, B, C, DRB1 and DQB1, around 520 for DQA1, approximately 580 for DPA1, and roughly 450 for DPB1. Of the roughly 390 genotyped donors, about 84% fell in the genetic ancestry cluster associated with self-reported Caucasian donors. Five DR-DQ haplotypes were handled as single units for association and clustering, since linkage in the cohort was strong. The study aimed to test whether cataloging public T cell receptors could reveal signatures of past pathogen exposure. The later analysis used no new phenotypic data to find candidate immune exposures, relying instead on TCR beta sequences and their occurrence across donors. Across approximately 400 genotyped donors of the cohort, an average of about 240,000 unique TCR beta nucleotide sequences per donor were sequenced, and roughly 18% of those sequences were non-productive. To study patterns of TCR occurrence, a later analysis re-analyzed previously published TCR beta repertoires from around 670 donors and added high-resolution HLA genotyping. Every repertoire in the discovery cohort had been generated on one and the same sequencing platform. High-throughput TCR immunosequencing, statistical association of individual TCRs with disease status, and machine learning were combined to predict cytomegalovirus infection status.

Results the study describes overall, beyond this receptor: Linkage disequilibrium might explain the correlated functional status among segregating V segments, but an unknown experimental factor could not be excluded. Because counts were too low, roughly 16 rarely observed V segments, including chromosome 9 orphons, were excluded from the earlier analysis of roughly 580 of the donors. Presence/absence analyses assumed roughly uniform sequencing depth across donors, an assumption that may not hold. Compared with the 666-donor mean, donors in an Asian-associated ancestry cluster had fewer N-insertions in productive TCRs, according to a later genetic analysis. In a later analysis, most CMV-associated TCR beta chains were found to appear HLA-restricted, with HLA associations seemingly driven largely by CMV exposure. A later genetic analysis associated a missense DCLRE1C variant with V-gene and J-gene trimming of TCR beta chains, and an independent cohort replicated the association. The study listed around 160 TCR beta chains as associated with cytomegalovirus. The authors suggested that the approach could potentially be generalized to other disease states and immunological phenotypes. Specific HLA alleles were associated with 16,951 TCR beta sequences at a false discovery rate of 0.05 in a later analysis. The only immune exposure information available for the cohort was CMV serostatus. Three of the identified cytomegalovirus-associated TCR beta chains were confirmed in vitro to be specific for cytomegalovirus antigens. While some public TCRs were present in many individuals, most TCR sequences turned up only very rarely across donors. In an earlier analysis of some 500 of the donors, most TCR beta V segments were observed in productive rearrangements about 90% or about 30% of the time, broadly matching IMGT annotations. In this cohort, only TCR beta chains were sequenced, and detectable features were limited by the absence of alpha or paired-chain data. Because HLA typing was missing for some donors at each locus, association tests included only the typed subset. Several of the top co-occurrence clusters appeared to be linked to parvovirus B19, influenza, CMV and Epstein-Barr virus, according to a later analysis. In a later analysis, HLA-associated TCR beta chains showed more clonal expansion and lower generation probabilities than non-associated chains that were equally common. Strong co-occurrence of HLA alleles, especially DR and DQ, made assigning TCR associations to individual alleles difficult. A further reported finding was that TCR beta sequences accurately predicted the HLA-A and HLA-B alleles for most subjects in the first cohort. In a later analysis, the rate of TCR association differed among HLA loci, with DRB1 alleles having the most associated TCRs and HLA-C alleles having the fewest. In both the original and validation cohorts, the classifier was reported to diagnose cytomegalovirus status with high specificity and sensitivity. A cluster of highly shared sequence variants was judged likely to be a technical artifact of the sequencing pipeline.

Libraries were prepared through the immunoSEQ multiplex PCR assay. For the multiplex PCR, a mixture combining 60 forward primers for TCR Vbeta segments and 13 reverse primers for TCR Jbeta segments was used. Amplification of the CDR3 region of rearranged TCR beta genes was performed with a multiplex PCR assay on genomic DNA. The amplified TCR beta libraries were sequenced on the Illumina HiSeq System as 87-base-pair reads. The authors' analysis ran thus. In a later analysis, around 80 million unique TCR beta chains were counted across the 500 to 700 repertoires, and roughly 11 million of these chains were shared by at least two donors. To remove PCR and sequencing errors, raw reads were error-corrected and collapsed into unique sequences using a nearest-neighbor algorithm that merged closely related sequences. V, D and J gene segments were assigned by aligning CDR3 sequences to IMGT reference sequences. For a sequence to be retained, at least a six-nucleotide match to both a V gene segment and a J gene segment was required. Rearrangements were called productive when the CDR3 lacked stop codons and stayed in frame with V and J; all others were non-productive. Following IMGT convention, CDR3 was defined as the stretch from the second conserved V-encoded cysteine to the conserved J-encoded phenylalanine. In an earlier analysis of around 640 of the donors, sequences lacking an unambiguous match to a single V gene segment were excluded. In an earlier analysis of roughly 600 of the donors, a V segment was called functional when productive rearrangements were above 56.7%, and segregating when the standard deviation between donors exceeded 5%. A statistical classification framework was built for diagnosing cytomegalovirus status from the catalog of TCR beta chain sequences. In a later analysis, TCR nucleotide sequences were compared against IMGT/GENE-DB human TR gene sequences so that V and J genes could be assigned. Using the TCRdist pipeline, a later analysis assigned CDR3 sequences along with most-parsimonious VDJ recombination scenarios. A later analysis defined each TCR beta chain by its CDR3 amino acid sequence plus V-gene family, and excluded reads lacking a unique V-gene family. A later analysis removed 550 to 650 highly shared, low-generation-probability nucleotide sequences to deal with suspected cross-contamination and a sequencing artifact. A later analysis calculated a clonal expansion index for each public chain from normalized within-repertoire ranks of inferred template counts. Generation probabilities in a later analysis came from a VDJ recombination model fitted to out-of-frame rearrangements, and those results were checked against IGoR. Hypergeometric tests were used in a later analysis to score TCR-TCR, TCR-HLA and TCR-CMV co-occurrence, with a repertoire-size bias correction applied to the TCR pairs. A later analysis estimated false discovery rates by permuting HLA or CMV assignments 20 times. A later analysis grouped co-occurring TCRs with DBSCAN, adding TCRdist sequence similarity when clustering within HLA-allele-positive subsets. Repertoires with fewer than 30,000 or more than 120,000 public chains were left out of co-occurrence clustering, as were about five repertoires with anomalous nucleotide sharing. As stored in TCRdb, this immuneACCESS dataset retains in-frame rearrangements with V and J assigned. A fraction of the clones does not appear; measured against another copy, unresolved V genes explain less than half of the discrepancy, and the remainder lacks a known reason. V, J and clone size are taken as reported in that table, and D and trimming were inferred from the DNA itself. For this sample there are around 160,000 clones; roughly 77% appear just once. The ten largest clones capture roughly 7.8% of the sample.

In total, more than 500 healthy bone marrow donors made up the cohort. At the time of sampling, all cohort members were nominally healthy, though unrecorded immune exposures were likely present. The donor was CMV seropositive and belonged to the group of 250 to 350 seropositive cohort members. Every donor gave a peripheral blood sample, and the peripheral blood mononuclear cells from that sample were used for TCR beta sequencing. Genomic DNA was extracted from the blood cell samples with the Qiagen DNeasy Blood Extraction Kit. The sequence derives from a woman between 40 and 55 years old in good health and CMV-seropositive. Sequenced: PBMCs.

The sequence in DNA is TGTGCCATCCGCCCAGCTGGCGGGGAGCAGTTCTTC. It encodes CAIRPAGGEQFF. This receptor chain uses TRBV10-3 and TRBJ2-1, with a weak D call of TRBD2 (5 bases match). The CDR3 starts with the cysteine, ends with the phenylalanine, and has 12 residues. Just the 36-base CDR3 DNA is kept, in frame starting at base 1. V is clipped by 8 bases and J by 10 bases, and the sequence between their germline boundaries is 15 bases long. The germline V gene sets CDR1 to ENHRY and CDR2 to SYGVKD.